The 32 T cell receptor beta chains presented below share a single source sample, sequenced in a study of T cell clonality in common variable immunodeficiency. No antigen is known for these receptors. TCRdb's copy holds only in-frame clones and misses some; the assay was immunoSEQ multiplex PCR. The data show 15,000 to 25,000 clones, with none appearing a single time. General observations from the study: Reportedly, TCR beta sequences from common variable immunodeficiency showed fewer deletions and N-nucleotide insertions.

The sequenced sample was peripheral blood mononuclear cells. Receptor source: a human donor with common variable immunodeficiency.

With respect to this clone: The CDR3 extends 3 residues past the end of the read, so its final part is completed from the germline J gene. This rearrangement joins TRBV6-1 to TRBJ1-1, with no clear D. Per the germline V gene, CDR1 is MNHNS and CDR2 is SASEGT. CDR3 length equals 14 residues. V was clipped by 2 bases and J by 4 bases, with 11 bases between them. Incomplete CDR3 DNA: TGTGCCAGCAGTGAAAGGTGGCACCTCACTGAA. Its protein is CASSERWHLTE. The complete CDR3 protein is CASSERWHLTEAFF.

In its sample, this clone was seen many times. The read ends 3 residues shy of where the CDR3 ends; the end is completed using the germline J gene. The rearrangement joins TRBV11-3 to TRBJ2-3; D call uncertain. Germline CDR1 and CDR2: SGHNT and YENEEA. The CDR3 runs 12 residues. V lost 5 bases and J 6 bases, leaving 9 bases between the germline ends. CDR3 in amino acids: CASSPTGDTQYF. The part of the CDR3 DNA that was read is TGTGCCAGCAGCCCGACCGGGGATACG.

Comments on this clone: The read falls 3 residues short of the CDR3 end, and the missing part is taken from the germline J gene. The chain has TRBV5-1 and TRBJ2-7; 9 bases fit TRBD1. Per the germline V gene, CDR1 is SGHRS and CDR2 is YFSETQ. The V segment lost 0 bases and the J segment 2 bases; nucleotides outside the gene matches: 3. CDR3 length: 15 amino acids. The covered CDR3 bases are TGCGCCAGCAGCTTGGTCGGGACAGGGCCCTACGAG. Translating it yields CASSLVGTGPYE. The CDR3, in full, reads CASSLVGTGPYEQYF. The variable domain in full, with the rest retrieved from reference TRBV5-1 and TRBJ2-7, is KAGVTQTPRYLIKTRGQQVTLSCSPISGHRSVSWYQQTPGQGLQFLFEYFSETQRNKGNFPGRFSGRQFSNSRSEMNVSTLELGDSALYLCASSLVGTGPYEQYFGPGTRLTVT.

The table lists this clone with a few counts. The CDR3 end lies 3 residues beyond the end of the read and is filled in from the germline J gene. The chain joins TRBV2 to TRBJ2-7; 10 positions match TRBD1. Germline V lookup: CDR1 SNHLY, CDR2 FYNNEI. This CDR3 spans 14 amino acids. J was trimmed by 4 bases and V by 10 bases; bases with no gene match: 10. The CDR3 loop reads CATDRGEGRYEQYF. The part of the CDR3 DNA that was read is TGTGCCACGGACAGGGGGGAGGGAAGGTACGAG.

CDR3 DNA (partial): TGTGCCAGCAGGTGGACAGGGACCTATGGC. It codes for CASRWTGTYG. The whole CDR3 region reads CASRWTGTYGYTF. The chain is built from TRBV6-2 or TRBV6-3 and TRBJ1-2; 8 bases align to TRBD1. The CDR3 end falls 3 residues outside the read, so it is completed with the germline J gene. Germline V lookup: CDR1 MNHEY, CDR2 SVGEGT. The CDR3 has 13 amino acids. V lost 6 bases to trimming and J lost 4 bases; unmatched junction nucleotides: 4.

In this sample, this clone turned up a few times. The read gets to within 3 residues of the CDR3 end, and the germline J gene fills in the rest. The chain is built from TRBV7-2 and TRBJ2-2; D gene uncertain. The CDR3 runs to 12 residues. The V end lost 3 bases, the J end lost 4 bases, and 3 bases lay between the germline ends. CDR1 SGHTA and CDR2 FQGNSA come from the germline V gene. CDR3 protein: CASSFITGELFF. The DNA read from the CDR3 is TGTGCCAGCAGCTTTATCACCGGGGAG.

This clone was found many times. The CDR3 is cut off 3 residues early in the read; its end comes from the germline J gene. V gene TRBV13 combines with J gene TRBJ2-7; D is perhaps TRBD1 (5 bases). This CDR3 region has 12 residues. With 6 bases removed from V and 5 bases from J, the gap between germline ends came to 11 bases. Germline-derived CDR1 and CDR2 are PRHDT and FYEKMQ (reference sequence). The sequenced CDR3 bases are TGTGCCAGCAGGGCTCCAGGGAACGAG. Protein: CASRAPGNE. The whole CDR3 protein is CASRAPGNEQYF.

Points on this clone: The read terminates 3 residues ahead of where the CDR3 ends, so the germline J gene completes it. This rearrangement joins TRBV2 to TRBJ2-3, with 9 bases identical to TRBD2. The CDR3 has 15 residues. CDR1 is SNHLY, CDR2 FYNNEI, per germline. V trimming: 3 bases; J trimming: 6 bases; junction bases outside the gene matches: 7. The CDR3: CASSDGLAGYDTQYF. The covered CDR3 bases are TGTGCCAGCAGTGATGGGCTAGCGGGGTACGATACG.

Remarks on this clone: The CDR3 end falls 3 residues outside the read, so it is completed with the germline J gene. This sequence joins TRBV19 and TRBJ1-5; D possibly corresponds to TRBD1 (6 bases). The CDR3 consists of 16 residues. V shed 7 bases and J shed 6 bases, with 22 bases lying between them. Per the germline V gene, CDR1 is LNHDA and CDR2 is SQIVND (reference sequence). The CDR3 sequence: CASNKILDRIVQPQHF. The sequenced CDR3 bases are TGTGCCAGTAACAAAATTCTAGACAGGATTGTTCAGCCC.

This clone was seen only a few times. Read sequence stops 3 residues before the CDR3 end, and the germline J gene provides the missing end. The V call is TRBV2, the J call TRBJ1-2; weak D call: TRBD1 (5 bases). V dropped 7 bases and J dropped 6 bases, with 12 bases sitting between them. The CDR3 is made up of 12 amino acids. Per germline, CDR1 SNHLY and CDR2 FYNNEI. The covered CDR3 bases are TGTGCCAGCAAAGTCAGGGCCAATGGC. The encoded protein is CASKVRANG. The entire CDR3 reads CASKVRANGYTF.

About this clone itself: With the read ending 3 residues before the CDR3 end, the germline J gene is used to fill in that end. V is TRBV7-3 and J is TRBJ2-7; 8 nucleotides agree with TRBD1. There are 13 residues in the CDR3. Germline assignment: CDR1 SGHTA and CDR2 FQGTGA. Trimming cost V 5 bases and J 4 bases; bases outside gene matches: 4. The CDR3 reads CASSDYRGYEQYF. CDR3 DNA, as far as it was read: TGTGCCAGCAGCGACTACAGGGGGTACGAG.

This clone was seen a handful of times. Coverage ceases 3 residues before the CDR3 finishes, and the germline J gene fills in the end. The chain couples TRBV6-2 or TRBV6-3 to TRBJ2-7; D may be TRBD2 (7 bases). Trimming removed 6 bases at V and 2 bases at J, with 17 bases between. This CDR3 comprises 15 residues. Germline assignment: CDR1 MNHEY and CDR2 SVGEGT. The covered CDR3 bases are TGTGCCAGCAGCCCTCGGGGGGACAAGACCTACGAG. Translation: CASSPRGDKTYE. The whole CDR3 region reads CASSPRGDKTYEQYF.

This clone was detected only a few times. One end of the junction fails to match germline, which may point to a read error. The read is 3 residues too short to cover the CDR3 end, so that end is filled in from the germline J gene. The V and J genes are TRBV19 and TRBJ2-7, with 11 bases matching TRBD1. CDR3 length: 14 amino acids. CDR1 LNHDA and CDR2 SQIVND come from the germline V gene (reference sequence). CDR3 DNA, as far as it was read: TGTGCCGGTAGTAGGACAGGGGGCGCCTACGAG. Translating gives CAGSRTGGAYE. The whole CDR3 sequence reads CAGSRTGGAYEQYF.

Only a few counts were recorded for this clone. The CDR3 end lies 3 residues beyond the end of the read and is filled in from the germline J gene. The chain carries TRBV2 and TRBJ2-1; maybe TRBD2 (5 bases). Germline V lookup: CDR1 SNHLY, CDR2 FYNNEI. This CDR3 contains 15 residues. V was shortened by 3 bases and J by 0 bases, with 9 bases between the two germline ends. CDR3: CASSEVRGSYNEQFF. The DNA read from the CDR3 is TGTGCCAGCAGTGAGGTTCGGGGCTCCTACAATGAG.

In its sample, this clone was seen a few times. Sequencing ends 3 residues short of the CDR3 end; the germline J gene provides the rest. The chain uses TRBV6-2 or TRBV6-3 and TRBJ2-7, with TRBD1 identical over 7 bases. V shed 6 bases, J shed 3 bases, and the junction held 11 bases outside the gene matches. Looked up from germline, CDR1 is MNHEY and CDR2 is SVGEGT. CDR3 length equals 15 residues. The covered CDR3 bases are TGTGCCAGCAGACGAAGACAGGGCCCCGTCTACGAG. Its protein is CASRRRQGPVYE. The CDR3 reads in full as CASRRRQGPVYEQYF.

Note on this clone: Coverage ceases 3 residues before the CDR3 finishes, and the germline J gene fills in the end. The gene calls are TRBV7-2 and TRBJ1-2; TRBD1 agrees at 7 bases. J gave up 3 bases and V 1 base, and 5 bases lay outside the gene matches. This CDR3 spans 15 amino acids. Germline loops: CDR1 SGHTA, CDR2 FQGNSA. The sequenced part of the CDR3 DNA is TGTGCCAGCAGCTTAGGTCCACAGGGGCACTATGGC. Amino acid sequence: CASSLGPQGHYG. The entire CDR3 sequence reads CASSLGPQGHYGYTF. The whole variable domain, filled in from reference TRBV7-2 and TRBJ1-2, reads GAGVSQSPSNKVTEKGKDVELRCDPISGHTALYWYRQSLGQGLEFLIYFQGNSAPDKSGLPSDRFSAERTGGSVSTLTIQRTQQEDSAVYLCASSLGPQGHYGYTFGSGTRLTVV.

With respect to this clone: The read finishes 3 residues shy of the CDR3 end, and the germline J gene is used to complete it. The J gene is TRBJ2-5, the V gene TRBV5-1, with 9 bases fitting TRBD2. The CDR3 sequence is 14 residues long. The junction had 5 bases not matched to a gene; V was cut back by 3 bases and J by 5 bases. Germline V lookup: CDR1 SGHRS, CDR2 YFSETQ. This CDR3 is CASSYGTSRETQYF. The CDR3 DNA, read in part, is TGCGCCAGCAGCTACGGGACTAGCAGGGAGACC.

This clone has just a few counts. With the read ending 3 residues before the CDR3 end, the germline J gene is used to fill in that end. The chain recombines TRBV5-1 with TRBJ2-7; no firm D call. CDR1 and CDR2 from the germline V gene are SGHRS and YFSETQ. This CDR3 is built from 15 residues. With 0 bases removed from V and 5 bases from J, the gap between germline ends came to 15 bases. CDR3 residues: CASSLAGVNPNEQYF. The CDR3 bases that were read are TGCGCCAGCAGCTTGGCAGGTGTTAACCCGAACGAG. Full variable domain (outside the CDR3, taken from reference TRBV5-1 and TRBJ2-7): KAGVTQTPRYLIKTRGQQVTLSCSPISGHRSVSWYQQTPGQGLQFLFEYFSETQRNKGNFPGRFSGRQFSNSRSEMNVSTLELGDSALYLCASSLAGVNPNEQYFGPGTRLTVT.

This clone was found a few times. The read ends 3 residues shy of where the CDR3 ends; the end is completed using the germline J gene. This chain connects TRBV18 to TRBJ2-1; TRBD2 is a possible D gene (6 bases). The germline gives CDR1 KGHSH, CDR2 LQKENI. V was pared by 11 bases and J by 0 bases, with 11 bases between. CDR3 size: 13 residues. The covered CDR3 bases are TGTGCCGGAGGGGAGAACTCCTACAATGAG. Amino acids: CAGGENSYNE. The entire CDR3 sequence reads CAGGENSYNEQFF.

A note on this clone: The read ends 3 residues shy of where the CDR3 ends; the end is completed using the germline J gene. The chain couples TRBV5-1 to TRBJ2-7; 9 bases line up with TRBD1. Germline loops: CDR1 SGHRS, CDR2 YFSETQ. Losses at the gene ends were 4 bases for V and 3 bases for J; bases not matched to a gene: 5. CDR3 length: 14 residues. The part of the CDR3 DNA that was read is TGCGCCAGCAGCACCGGGACAGGGATCTACGAG. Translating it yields CASSTGTGIYE. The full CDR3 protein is CASSTGTGIYEQYF.

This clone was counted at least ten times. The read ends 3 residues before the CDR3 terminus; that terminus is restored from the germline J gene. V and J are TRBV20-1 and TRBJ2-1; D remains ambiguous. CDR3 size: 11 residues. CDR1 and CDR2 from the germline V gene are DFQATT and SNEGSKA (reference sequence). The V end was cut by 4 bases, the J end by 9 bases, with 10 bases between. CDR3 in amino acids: CSAIPVIEQFF. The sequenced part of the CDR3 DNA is TGCAGTGCTATCCCGGTTATTGAG.

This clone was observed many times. The CDR3 sequence: CASGATGSNEKLFF. Partial CDR3 DNA: TGTGCCAGCGGAGCGACAGGGAGTAATGAAAAA. This chain links TRBV7-8 with TRBJ1-4; 7 positions match TRBD1. The CDR3 goes on 3 residues after the read ends, and that part is filled in from the germline J gene. The germline gives CDR1 SGHVS, CDR2 FQNEAQ. The CDR3 sequence is 14 residues long. Germline trimming cut 8 bases from V and 4 bases from J; bases unmatched to any gene: 7.

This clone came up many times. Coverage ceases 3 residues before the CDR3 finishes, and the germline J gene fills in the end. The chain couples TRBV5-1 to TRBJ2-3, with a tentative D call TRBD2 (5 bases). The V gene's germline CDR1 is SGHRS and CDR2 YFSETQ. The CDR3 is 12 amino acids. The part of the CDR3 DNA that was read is TGCGCCAGCAGCTTGGATCGAGGGACG. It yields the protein CASSLDRGT. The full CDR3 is CASSLDRGTQYF. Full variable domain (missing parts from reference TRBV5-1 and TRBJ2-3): KAGVTQTPRYLIKTRGQQVTLSCSPISGHRSVSWYQQTPGQGLQFLFEYFSETQRNKGNFPGRFSGRQFSNSRSEMNVSTLELGDSALYLCASSLDRGTQYFGPGTRLTVL.

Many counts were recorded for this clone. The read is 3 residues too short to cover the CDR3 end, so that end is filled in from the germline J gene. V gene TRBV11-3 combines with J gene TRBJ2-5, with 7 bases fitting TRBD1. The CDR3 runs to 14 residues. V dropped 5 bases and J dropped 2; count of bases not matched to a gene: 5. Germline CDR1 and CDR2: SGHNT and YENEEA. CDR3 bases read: TGTGCCAGCAGCATGGGGACAGCACAAGAGACC. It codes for CASSMGTAQET. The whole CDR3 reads CASSMGTAQETQYF.

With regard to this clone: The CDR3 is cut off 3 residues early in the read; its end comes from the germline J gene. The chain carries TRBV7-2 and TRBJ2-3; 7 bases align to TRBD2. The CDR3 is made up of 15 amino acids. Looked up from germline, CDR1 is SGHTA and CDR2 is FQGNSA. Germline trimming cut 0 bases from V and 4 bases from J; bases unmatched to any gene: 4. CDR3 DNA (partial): TGTGCCAGCAGCTTAGCAGCGGGGAGGGCAGATACG. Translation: CASSLAAGRADT. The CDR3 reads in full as CASSLAAGRADTQYF.

The CDR3 sequence: CASSLTEDYNSPLHF. The sequenced part of the CDR3 DNA is TGTGCCAGCAGCTTGACAGAAGATTATAATTCACCC. The chain carries TRBV7-2 and TRBJ1-6, with a tentative D call TRBD1 (5 bases). The missing CDR3 end, 3 residues past where the read stops, is filled in from the germline J gene. Germline lookup yields CDR1 SGHTA and CDR2 FQGNSA. Trimming removed 3 bases from V and 4 bases from J, with 10 bases in between. This CDR3 is built from 15 residues.

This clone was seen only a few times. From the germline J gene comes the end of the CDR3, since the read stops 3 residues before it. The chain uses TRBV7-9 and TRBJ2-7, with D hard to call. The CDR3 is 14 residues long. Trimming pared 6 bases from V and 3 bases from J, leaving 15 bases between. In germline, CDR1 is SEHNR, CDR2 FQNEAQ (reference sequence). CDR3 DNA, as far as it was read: TGTGCCAGCAGTTTGGTGGGCGAGAGCTACGAG. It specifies CASSLVGESYE. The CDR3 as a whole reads CASSLVGESYEQYF.

CDR3 region: CASSSYPGVYEQYF. Partial CDR3 DNA: TGTGCCAGCAGCTCTTACCCAGGGGTCTACGAG. The chain uses TRBV7-2 and TRBJ2-7; tentatively, D is TRBD1 (6 bases). Sequencing ends 3 residues short of the CDR3 end; the germline J gene provides the rest. The CDR3 consists of 14 residues. Germline V CDR1 and CDR2: SGHTA, FQGNSA. With 4 bases removed from V and 3 bases from J, the gap between germline ends came to 13 bases.

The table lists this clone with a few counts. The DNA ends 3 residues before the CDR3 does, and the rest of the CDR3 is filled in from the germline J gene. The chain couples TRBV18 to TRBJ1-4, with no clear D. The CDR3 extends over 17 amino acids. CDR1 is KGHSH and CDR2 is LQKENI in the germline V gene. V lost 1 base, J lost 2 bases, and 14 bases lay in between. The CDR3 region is CASSPLASMGTNEKLFF. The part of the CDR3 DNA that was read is TGTGCCAGCTCACCACTTGCCTCGATGGGCACTAATGAAAAA.

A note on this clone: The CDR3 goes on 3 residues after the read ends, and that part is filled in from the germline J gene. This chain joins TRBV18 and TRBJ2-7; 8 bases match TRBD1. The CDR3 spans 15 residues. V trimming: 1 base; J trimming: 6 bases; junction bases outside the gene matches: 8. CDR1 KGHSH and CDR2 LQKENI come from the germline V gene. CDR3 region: CASSPRSQGASEQYF. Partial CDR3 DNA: TGTGCCAGCTCACCACGTTCCCAGGGGGCTTCCGAG.

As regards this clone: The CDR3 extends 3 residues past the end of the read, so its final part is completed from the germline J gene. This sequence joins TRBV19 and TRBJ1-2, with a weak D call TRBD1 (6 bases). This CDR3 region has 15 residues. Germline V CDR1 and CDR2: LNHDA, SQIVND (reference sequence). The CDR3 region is CASSPTHGTNSGYTF. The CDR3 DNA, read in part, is TGTGCCAGTAGTCCCACCCACGGGACAAATTCCGGC.

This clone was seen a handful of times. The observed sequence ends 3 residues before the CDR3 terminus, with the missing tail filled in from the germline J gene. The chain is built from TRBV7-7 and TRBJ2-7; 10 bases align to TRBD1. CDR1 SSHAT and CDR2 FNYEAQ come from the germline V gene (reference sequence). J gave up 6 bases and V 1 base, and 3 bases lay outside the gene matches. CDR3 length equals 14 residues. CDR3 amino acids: CASSLGTGGFEQYF. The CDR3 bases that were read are TGTGCCAGCAGCTTAGGGACAGGGGGTTTCGAG.